This T cell receptor (beta chain) was profiled in a study of blood T cell repertoires in COVID-19. At the level of the study: There were acute and convalescent COVID-19 samples, and they came from the United States, Italy and Spain. T cells, B-cell-depleted T cells, or PBMCs provided the cDNA or gDNA that served as material.

Germline values: CDR1 PRHDT, CDR2 FYEKMQ (reference sequence). There are 13 residues in the CDR3. V lost 4 bases to trimming and J lost 5 bases, with 11 bases between them. How the authors handled the data: Reference gene primer amplification yielded estimated nucleated cell counts. Only in-frame clones appear in the TCRdb table, and some are missing; sequencing was by immunoSEQ multiplex PCR. The DNA was the basis for D and trimming; V, J and clone size are from that table. This repertoire shows fewer than 350,000 clones, about 86% found once; its top ten account for 2.5% to 3%. Source material: peripheral blood. The TCR comes from a woman aged 55-70 years with active or convalescent COVID-19. This sequence joins TRBV13 and TRBJ2-5; maybe TRBD2 (5 bases). The DNA for the CDR3 is TGTGCCAGCAGCTGGGGTAAGCGGGAGACCCAGTACTTC. It yields the protein CASSWGKRETQYF.